The subject of this entry is one TCR beta chain. The antigen it binds to is not known. Per-base qualities were not stored, and no clone one base away is much larger. One collaborating source in Seattle enrolled patients during active infection and followed them longitudinally through the course of disease. Whole blood was collected in K2EDTA tubes by collaborating institutions according to the institutions' own protocols. For TCRbeta analysis, collaborators shipped samples in one of three forms: frozen whole blood, isolated PBMCs, or DNA extracted from either of those sample types. The CDR3 holds 13 amino acids from the cysteine to the phenylalanine. Of all the DNA, just the CDR3 is kept, 39 bases in frame from base 1. After removal of 9 bases from V and 5 bases from J, the junction retains 1 base not matched to a gene. From the germline V gene, CDR1 is WSHSY and CDR2 is SAAADI. This entry belongs to a study of blood T cell repertoires in COVID-19 (dated by TCRdb to 2020 to 2021). Background on the whole study: Collaborator samples came from the United States, Italy and Spain and covered acute and convalescent phases of COVID-19. The samples were drawn from two sources: the first 160 participants of the ongoing ImmuneRACE study, and 1,000 to 1,500 subjects contributed by 6 global collaborators. Where available, HLA class I and class II types were obtained from metadata supplied by the sample provider rather than from assay-based typing. Sample metadata almost always included a de-identified subject ID, COVID-19 status, age in years and sex. The material from the prospective study consisted of cDNA or gDNA derived from T cells, B-cell-depleted T cells, or PBMCs. The repertoires were released in a freely available public database meant as a resource for research on the immune response to SARS-CoV-2. The dataset comprised deeply sampled blood TCRbeta repertoires from subjects exposed to, actively infected with, or recovered from COVID-19. The investigation overall reported the following: Clinical and demographic metadata were provided uncurated, with the amount varying by source and participant.

The immunoSEQ Assay, a bias-controlled multiplex PCR, was used to amplify TCRbeta CDR3 regions from genomic DNA. For the original study's pipeline: Within the assay, amplification of reference gene primers was used to estimate how many nucleated cells each sample contained. To quantify the absolute abundance of each unique TCRbeta CDR3 rearrangement, sequence reads were collapsed and filtered. For each sample, productive Simpson clonality was calculated as the square root of Simpson's diversity index over productive rearrangements. TCRdb's version of the immuneACCESS table is confined to in-frame rearrangements and falls short of the full clone set. An unresolved V gene accounts for under half of the shortfall where checked; the remainder is of unknown origin. The V and J calls and clone size come from that table; D and trimming were worked out from the DNA. This sample gives 300,000 to 450,000 clones in total; about 89% of them show up just once. The ten most abundant clones make up around 2.8% of the sample.

The sequence came from a woman between 25 and 40 years old with COVID-19, enrolled during active disease. The receptor chain draws on TRBV10-2 and TRBJ2-3; 14 central bases correspond to TRBD2. The sample was peripheral blood. The nucleotides read TGCGCCAGTGGACTAGCGGGAGGAGATACGCAGTATTTT. This codes for CASGLAGGDTQYF.